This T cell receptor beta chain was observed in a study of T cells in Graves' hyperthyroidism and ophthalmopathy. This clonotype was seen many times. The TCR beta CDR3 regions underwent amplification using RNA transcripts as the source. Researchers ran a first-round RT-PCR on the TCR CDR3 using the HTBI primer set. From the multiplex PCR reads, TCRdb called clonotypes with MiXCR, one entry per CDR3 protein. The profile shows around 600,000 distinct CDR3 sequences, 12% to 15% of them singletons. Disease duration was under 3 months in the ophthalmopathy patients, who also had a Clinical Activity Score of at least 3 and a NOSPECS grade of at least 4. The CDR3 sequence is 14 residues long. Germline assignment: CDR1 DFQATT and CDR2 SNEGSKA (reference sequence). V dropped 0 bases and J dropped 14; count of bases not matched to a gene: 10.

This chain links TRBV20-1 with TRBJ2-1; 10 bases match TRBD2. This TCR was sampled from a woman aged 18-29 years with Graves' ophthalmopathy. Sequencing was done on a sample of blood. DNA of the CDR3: TGCAGTGCTAGAGATCCCCGCCTAGCGGGAGTGGAGTTCTTC. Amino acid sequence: CSARDPRLAGVEFF.